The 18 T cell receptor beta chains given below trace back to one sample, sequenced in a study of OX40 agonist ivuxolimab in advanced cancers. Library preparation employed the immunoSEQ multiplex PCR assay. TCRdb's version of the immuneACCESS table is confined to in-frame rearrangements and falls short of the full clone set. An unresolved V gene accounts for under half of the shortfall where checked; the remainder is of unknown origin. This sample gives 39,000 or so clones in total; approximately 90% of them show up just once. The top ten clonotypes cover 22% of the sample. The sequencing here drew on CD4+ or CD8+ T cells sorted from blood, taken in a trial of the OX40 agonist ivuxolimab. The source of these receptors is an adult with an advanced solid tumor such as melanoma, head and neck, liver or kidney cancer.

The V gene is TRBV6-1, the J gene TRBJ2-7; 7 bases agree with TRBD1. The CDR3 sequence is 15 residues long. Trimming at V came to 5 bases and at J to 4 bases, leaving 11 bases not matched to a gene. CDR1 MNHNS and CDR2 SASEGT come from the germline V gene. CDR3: CASSPVSGTAYEQYF. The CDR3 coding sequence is TGTGCCAGCAGTCCAGTATCCGGGACAGCGTACGAGCAGTACTTC.

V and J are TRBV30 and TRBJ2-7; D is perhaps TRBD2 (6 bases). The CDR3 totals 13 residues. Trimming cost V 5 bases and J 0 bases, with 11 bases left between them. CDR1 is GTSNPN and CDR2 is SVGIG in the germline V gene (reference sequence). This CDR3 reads CAWSGGTSYEQYF. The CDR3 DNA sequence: TGTGCCTGGTCCGGAGGGACCTCCTACGAGCAGTACTTC.

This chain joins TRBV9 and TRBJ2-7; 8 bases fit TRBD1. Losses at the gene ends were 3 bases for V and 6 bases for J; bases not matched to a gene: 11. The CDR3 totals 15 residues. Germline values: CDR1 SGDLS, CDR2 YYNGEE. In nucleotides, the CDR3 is TGTGCCAGCAGCGCGAGGACAGGGTACTCGAGCGAGCAGTACTTC. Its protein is CASSARTGYSSEQYF.

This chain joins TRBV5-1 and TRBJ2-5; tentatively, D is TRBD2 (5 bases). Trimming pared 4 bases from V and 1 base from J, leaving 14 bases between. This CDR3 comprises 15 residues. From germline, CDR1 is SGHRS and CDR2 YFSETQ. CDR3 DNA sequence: TGCGCCAGCAGCCACTCCGGCGGGCTCCAAGAGACCCAGTACTTC. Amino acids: CASSHSGGLQETQYF.

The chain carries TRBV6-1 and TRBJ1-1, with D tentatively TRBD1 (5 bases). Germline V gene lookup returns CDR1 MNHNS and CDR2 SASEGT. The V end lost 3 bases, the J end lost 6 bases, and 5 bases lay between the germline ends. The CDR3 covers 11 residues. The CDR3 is CASSETAEAFF. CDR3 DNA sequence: TGTGCCAGCAGTGAGACAGCTGAAGCTTTCTTT.

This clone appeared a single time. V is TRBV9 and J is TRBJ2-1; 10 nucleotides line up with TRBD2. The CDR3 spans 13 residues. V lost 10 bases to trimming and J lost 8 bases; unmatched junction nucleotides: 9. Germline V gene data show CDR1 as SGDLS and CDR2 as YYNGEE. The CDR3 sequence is CAASGRGIHEQFF. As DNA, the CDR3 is TGTGCCGCAAGCGGGAGGGGTATCCATGAGCAGTTCTTC.

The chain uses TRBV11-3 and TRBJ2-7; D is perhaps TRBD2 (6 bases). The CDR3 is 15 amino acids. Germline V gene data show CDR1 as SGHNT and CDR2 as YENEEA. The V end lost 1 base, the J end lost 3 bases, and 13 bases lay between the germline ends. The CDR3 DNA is TGTGCCAGCAGCTTAGTGCGGGGCATCGTCTACGAGCAGTACTTC. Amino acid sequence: CASSLVRGIVYEQYF.

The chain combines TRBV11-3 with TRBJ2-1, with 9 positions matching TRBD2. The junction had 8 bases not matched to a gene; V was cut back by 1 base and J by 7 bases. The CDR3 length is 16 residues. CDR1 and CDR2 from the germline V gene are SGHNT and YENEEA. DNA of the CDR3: TGTGCCAGCAGCTTAGCCCCCGGCGGGAGGGGAAATGAGCAGTTCTTC. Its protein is CASSLAPGGRGNEQFF.

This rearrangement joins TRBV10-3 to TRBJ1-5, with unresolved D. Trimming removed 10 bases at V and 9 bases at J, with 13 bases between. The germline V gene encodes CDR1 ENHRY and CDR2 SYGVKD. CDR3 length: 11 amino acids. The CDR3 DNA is TGTGCCACGGGTGAGGAGGGGCCCCAGCATTTT. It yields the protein CATGEEGPQHF.

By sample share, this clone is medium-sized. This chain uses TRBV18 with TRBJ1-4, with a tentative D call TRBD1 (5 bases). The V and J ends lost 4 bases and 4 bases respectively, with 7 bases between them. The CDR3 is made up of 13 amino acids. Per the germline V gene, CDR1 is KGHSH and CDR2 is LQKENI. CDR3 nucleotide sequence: TGTGCCAGCTCACTTGGGGGTAATGAAAAACTGTTTTTT. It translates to CASSLGGNEKLFF.

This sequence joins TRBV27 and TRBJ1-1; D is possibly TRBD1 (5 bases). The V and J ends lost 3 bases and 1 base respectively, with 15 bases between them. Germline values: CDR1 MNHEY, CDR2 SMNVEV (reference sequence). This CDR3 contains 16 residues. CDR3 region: CASSFWGAGQNTEAFF. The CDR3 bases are TGTGCCAGCAGTTTTTGGGGCGCGGGCCAGAACACTGAAGCTTTCTTT.

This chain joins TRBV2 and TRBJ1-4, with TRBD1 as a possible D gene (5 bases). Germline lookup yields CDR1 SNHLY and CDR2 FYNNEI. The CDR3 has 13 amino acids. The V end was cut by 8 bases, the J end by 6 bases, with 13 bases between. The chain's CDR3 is CASRDLFDEKLFF. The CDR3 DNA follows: TGTGCCAGCCGGGACCTCTTTGATGAAAAACTGTTTTTT.

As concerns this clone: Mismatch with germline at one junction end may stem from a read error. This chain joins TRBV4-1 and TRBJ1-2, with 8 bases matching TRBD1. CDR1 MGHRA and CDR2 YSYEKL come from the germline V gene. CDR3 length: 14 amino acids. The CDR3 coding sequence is TGCGCCGGCAGCCAAGAACACAGGGGGTACCGCTACACCTTC. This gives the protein CAGSQEHRGYRYTF.

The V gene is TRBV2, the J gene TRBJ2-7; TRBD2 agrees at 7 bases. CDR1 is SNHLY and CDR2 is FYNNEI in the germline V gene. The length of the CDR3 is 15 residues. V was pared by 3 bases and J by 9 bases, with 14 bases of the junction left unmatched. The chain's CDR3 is CASSDVAGEPRWQYF. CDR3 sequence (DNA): TGTGCCAGCAGTGATGTTGCGGGAGAGCCTCGTTGGCAGTACTTC.

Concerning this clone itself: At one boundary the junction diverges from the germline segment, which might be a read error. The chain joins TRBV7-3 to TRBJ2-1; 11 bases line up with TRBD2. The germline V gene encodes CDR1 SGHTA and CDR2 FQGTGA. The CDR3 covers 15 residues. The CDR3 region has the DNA TGTGTCAGCAGCCCAAGACTAGCGGGAATGGATGAGCAGTTCTTC. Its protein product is CVSSPRLAGMDEQFF.

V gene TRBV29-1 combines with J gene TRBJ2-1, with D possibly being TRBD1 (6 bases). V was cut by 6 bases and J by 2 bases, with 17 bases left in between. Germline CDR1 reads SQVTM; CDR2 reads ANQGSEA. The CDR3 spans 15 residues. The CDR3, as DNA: TGCAGCGTAGAAACGTCCGGGACAACCTACAATGAGCAGTTCTTC. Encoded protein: CSVETSGTTYNEQFF.

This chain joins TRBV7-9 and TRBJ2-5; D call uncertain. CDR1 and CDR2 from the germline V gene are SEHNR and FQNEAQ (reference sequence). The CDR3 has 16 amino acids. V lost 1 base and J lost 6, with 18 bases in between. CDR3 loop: CASSLGFGSLHQTQYF. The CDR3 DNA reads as TGTGCCAGCAGCTTAGGGTTCGGCAGCCTTCACCAGACCCAGTACTTC.

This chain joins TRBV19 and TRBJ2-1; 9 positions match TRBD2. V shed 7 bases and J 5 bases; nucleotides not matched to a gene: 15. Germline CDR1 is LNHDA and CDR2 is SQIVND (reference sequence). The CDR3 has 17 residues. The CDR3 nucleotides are TGTGCCAGTATAGGTTTTGCGGGAGGGTTTAAGGACAATGAGCAGTTCTTC. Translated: CASIGFAGGFKDNEQFF.